Sequencing of this T cell receptor beta chain was carried out in a study of blood T cell repertoires in COVID-19 (dated by TCRdb to between 2020 and 2021). With respect to the entire study: The collaborator samples originated in the United States, Italy and Spain and spanned the acute and convalescent phases of COVID-19. The material from the prospective study consisted of cDNA or gDNA derived from T cells, B-cell-depleted T cells, or PBMCs. Deeply sampled blood TCRbeta repertoires from subjects exposed to, actively infected with, or recovered from COVID-19 were included in the dataset. The repertoires were released in a freely available public database intended as a resource for research on the immune response to SARS-CoV-2. Samples were obtained from the ongoing ImmuneRACE study (first 160 participants) and from roughly 1,300 subjects provided by 6 global collaborators. The sample metadata nearly always contained a de-identified subject ID, COVID-19 status, age in years and sex. Where available, HLA class I and class II types were obtained from metadata supplied by the sample provider rather than from assay-based typing. The full study reports these points: How much clinical and demographic metadata was included differed by source and by participant, and the metadata was provided uncurated.

From V the trimming removes 0 bases and from J it removes 2 bases, while the gene matches leave 8 bases of the junction unaccounted for. The CDR3 sequence holds 17 residues, the cysteine and phenylalanine included. Just the 51-base CDR3 DNA is kept, in frame starting at base 1. Via the germline V gene (reference sequence), CDR1 is LGHDT and CDR2 YNNKEL. Collaborating institutions collected whole blood in K2EDTA tubes following their own protocols. For TCRbeta analysis, collaborators shipped samples in one of three forms: frozen whole blood, isolated PBMCs, or DNA extracted from either of those sample types. In the case of this clone: Its antigen is currently not known. Qualities for individual bases were not recorded, and no much larger clone is one base off.

TCRbeta CDR3 regions were amplified from genomic DNA using the immunoSEQ Assay, a bias-controlled multiplex PCR. The authors' pipeline ran thus. The number of nucleated cells in each sample was estimated by amplification of reference gene primers within the assay. To quantify the absolute abundance of each unique TCRbeta CDR3 rearrangement, sequence reads were collapsed and filtered. For each sample, productive Simpson clonality was calculated as the square root of Simpson's diversity index across productive rearrangements. Not all clones reach the TCRdb copy of this immuneACCESS table, which keeps in-frame sequences only. Checked studies attribute under half of the gap to unresolved V genes and leave the rest unexplained. The V and J calls and clone size were taken over from that table, and D and trimming were inferred from the DNA. This sample is represented by roughly 70,000 clones; roughly 90% of them were singletons. Less than 3% of the sample belongs to the ten largest clones.

Here the chain combines TRBV3-1 (or the pseudogene TRBV3-2) and TRBJ2-3, and 7 junction bases match TRBD2. The sequencing input was peripheral blood. This sequence originates from a man aged 65 to 79 with active or convalescent COVID-19. The sequenced DNA: TGTGCCAGCAGCCAAGAGGGAAGCGGGACTTTCACAGATACGCAGTATTTT. The resulting protein is CASSQEGSGTFTDTQYF.